This T cell receptor beta chain was found in a study of neurological immune-mediated disorders. The starting material, 2 million PBMCs stored at -80 C, gave rise to the unsorted libraries. This clonotype rates as medium-sized. The antigen is not known. Findings and caveats of the study: HTLV-1-associated myelopathy showed the most TCR clonal expansion; multiple sclerosis the least, below healthy controls.

Per sequencing run, 15-18 subjects together gave over 170 million TCR-beta sequences. Each CDR3 protein is one row after TCRdb ran MiXCR on the 5' RACE reads. Among about 50,000 distinct CDR3 sequences, approximately 16% were seen once, and the ten largest hold 3.5% to 4.5%. Sequences were obtained from PBMCs. This receptor was taken from a man aged 55 to 70 in good health.

The CDR3 DNA reads TGTGCCAGCAGCGTCGGACTAGCGGGAGGCCCGAGCTCCTACGAGCAGTACTTC. Its translation is CASSVGLAGGPSSYEQYF. The V gene is TRBV9, the J gene TRBJ2-7; 14 bases fit TRBD2. This CDR3 contains 18 residues. V lost 2 bases to trimming and J lost 0 bases; unmatched junction nucleotides: 7. Germline lookup yields CDR1 SGDLS and CDR2 YYNGEE.